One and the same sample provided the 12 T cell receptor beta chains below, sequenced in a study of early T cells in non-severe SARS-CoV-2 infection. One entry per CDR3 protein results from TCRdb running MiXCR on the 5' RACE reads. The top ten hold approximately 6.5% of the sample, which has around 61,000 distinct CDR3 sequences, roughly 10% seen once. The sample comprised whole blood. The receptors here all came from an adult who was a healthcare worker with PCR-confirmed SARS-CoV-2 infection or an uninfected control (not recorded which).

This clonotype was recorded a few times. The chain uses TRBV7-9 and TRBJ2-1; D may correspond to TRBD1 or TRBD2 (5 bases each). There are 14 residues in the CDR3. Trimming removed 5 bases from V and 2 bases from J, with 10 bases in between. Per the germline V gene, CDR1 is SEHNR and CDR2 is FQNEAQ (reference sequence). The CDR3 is CASSPGRAYNEQFF. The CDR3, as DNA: TGTGCCAGCAGCCCGGGGCGGGCCTACAATGAGCAGTTCTTC.

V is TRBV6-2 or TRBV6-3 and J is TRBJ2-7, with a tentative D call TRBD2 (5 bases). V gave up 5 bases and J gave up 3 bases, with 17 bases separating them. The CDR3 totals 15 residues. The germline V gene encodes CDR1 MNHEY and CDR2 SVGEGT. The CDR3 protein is CASSDRLYGDYEQYF. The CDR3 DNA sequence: TGTGCCAGCAGTGACCGTCTTTACGGGGACTACGAGCAGTACTTC.

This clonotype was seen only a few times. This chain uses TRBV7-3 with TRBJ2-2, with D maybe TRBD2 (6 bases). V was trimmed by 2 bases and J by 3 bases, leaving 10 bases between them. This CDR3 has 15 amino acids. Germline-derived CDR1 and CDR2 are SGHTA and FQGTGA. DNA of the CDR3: TGTGCCAGCAGCTTAGGAGGGAGAGACACCGGGGAGCTGTTTTTT. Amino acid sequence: CASSLGGRDTGELFF.

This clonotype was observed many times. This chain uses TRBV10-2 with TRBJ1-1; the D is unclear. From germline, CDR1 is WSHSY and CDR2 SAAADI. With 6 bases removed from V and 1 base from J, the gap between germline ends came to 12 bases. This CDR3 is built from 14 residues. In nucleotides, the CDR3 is TGCGCCAGCAGGCGGGCGTCCAAGAACACTGAAGCTTTCTTT. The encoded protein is CASRRASKNTEAFF.

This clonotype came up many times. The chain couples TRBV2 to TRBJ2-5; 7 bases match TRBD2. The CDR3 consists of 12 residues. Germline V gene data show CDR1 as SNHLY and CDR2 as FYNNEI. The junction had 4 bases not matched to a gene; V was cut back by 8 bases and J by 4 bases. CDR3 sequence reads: CASARGRETQYF. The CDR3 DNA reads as TGTGCCAGCGCGCGGGGGAGAGAGACCCAGTACTTC.

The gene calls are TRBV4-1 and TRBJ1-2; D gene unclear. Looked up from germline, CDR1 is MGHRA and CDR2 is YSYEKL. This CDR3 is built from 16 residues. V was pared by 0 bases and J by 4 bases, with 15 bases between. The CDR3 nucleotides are TGCGCCAGCAGCCAAGAGAATTCAGGCATTGCCTATGGCTACACCTTC. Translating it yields CASSQENSGIAYGYTF.

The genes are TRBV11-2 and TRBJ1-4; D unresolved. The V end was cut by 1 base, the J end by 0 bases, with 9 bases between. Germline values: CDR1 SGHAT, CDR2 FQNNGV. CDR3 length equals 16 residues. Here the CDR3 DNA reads TGTGCCAGCAGCTTAGGCCGGAGAACAACTAATGAAAAACTGTTTTTT. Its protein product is CASSLGRRTTNEKLFF.

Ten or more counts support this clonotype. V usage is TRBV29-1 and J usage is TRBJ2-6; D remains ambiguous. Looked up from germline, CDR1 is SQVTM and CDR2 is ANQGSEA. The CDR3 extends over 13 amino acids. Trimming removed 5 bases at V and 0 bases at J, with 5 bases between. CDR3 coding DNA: TGCAGCGTTAGGGCCTCTGGGGCCAACGTCCTGACTTTC. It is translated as CSVRASGANVLTF.

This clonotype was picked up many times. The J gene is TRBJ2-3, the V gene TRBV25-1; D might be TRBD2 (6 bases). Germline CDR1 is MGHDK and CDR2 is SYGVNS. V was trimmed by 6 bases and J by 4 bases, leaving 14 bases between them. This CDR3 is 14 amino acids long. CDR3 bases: TGTGCCAGCAGCCGGGACTTGGTGTCAGATACGCAGTATTTT. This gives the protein CASSRDLVSDTQYF.

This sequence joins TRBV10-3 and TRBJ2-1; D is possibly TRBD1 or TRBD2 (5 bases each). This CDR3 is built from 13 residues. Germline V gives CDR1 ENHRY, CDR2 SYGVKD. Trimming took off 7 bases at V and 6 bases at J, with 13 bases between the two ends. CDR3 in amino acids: CAINWDPSNEQFF. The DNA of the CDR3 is TGTGCCATCAATTGGGACCCCAGCAATGAGCAGTTCTTC.

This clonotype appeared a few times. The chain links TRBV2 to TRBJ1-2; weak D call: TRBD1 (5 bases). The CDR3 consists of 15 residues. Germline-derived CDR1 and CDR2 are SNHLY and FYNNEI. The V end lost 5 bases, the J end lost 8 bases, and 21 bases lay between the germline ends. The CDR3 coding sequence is TGTGCCAGCAGTTCTCACTGGGACGGGCCAGCGGGCTACACCTTC. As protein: CASSSHWDGPAGYTF.

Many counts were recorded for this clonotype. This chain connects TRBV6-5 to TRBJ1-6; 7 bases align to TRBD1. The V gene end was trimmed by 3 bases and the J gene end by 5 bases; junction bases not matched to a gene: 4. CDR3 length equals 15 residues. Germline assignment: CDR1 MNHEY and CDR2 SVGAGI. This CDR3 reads CASSYDRADNSPLHF. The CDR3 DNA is TGTGCCAGCAGTTATGACAGGGCCGATAATTCACCCCTCCACTTT.